This entry describes one T cell receptor beta chain. This sample is part of a study of technical replicates of blood from a handful of donors. Here immunoSEQ multiplex PCR was the method, and the copy in TCRdb shows in-frame clones only, minus some. This table holds more than 65,000 clones, roughly 95% found once. Germline CDR1 reads SGHTA; CDR2 reads FQGTGA. The ends were cut back, 4 bases at V and 9 bases at J, with 10 bases in the middle. The CDR3 is 12 residues long. Sequenced material: T cells isolated from PBMCs. This rearrangement joins TRBV7-3 to TRBJ2-1, with D possibly being TRBD1 (6 bases). This clonotype was obtained from a human donor in good health. This chain's CDR3 is CASSSGVGEQFF. In DNA form, the CDR3 reads TGTGCCAGCAGCTCAGGGGTGGGTGAGCAGTTCTTC.